The source of this T cell receptor (beta chain) is a study of post-analysis software for immune sequencing data. Study as a whole: Recorded disease courses covered relapsing-remitting, secondary progressive and progressive-relapsing multiple sclerosis. Some patients had no subtype annotation. Study findings and constraints: Pronounced co-clustering by F measure was evident among identically batched samples. Roughly 5 TRBV segments, TRBV5-6, TRBV5-1 and TRBV20-1 among them, were found more frequent in patients than controls. Compared against controls, patients with multiple sclerosis displayed significantly lower normalized Chao1 diversity.

The CDR3 length is 15 residues. Trimming stripped 1 base from V and 6 bases from J, with 12 bases between. Regarding this clonotype: What it binds is not known.

Researchers reported that TCR beta cDNA libraries carried unique molecular identifiers. cDNA molecules numbering some 500,000 came from about 0.94 to 9.7 million T cells. MiXCR, run by TCRdb on the PCR reads, gives a single entry per CDR3 protein. The sample yields about 200,000 distinct CDR3 sequences, 29% seen once. Sequencing input: blood. This TCR came from a girl younger than 18 with multiple sclerosis. The chain has TRBV12-3 or TRBV12-4 and TRBJ2-2, with D possibly matching TRBD1 (6 bases). This CDR3 reads CASSLGDKDPGELFF. CDR3 in DNA: TGTGCCAGCAGTTTAGGGGACAAAGACCCCGGGGAGCTGTTTTTT.